Below, one T cell receptor (beta chain) is given with its context. Its specificity is not known. This sample is drawn from a study of shared clonotypes between healthy human individuals. The CD4+ fraction was divided into a CD45RA+ naive subset and a CD45RA-negative memory subset. Sequencing used immunoSEQ multiplex PCR; TCRdb keeps in-frame clones, though not all of them. The sample comprises roughly 530,000 clones, 90% to 96% of which are singletons, and about 0.064% rests with the top ten. Study-level results: Donor clonotype sharing was expected to depend on sequencing depth. Despite large depth, rarefaction showed incomplete sorted-subset sequencing.

The length of the CDR3 is 12 residues. The germline CDR1 and CDR2 sequences are MDHEN and SYDVKM. Sequencing input: naive CD4+ T cells sorted from blood. Subset given: CD45RA+ positively selected. This sequence joins TRBV28 and TRBJ2-5; TRBD1 matches at 8 bases. The source of this sequence is a woman in her 30s in good health. CDR3 residues: CATRTGSGTQYF. CDR3 in DNA: TGTGCAACCAGGACAGGGTCTGGGACCCAGTACTTC.